This is a list of T cell receptor beta chains from one sample in a study of shared clonotypes between healthy human individuals. Only in-frame clones appear in the TCRdb table, and some are missing; sequencing was by immunoSEQ multiplex PCR. The sample holds more than 80,000 clones, roughly 69% seen once. The source material was memory CD8+ T cells sorted from blood. The receptors were sampled from a man aged 25-40 years in good health. The CDR3 runs from the conserved cysteine through the conserved F or W. D genes are given only for firm matches. Size is stated for part of the rows, as once, few or many counts, or as a class when the clone is expanded.

V gene,J gene,D gene,clone size,CDR3 DNA,CDR3 protein
TRBV10-3,TRBJ2-2,NA,NA,TGTGCCATCACGAAGGGAATGGGGACCGGGGAGCTGTTTTTT,CAITKGMGTGELFF
TRBV5-5,TRBJ2-7,NA,NA,TGTGCCAGCAGCGGGATGACATACGAGCAGTACTTC,CASSGMTYEQYF
TRBV7-2,TRBJ2-1,TRBD1,many,TGTGCCAGCAGCGGGCTGGACAGGGGCCTCTACAATGAGCAGTTCTTC,CASSGLDRGLYNEQFF
TRBV5-4,TRBJ2-7,NA,NA,TGTGCCAGCAGCTTCGTGGACAGACCCTACGAGCAGTACTTC,CASSFVDRPYEQYF
TRBV5-6,TRBJ2-2,TRBD1,NA,TGTGCCAGCAGCTTGGGGCCCTACAGGGGCCAGGCCACCGGGGAGCTGTTTTTT,CASSLGPYRGQATGELFF
TRBV6-6,TRBJ1-2,NA,many,TGTGCCAGCAGTCCCAATTTGGGGGACTATGGCTACACCTTC,CASSPNLGDYGYTF
TRBV7-6,TRBJ2-3,NA,NA,TGTGCCAGCAGCTTAGCGCGAGAGGGCGGGAGCACAGATACGCAGTATTTT,CASSLAREGGSTDTQYF
TRBV25-1,TRBJ2-1,NA,NA,TGTGCCAGCAGTCTGGGACCCCATGAGCAGTTCTTC,CASSLGPHEQFF
TRBV4-3,TRBJ2-7,NA,NA,TGCGCCAGCGGGATAAGATTACAGGGAGCTGAGCAGTACTTC,CASGIRLQGAEQYF
TRBV7-8,TRBJ2-7,TRBD2,NA,TGTGCCAGCAGCTTCCTGAGTGCGGGACTAGCTTACGAGCAGTACTTC,CASSFLSAGLAYEQYF
TRBV11-2,TRBJ2-7,NA,NA,TGTGCCAGCAGCTTAGAAGCTTGGCAGGGCTCCTACGAGCAGTACTTC,CASSLEAWQGSYEQYF
TRBV7-9,TRBJ2-4,TRBD1,NA,TGTGCCAGCAGCCCGCCCACAGGGGGTCTGGCCAAAAACATTCAGTACTTC,CASSPPTGGLAKNIQYF
TRBV11-3,TRBJ2-1,TRBD2,once,TGTGCCAGCAGCTCCTCTAGCGGGAGCCTTCATGAGCAGTTCTTC,CASSSSSGSLHEQFF
TRBV2,TRBJ2-1,NA,NA,TGTGCCAGCAGTGAAGCGCTTCAGGTCTATGAGCAGTTCTTC,CASSEALQVYEQFF
TRBV27,TRBJ2-7,TRBD2,NA,TGTGCCACCCGTCTCGGGGGGTCCGGCGCCTACGAGCAGTACTTC,CATRLGGSGAYEQYF
TRBV6-5,TRBJ1-5,NA,NA,TGTGCCAGCAGTTCCATCTCAGGTCAGCCCCAGCATTTT,CASSSISGQPQHF
TRBV5-1,TRBJ1-2,NA,NA,TGCGCCAGCAGCGGCGGACAGTCCCTGATTAACTATGGCTACACCTTC,CASSGGQSLINYGYTF
TRBV9,TRBJ2-7,TRBD2,NA,TGTGCCAGCAGCGTAGAGGGACTAGATGCCTTCTACGAGCAGTACTTC,CASSVEGLDAFYEQYF
TRBV28,TRBJ1-1,TRBD1,NA,TGTGCCAGCAGGACAGGGGTTGGATACACTGAAGCTTTCTTT,CASRTGVGYTEAFF
TRBV6-6,TRBJ2-7,TRBD2,NA,TGTGCCAGCAGTTACTCGGGAGGGGTTAGCTCCTACGAGCAGTACTTC,CASSYSGGVSSYEQYF
TRBV28,TRBJ1-2,NA,many,TGTGCCAGCAGTGGTGGGGCCTATGGCTACACCTTC,CASSGGAYGYTF
TRBV2,TRBJ2-7,NA,NA,TGTGCCAGCAGACGGTACGAGCAGTACTTC,CASRRYEQYF
TRBV5-6,TRBJ2-1,TRBD2,NA,TGTGCCAGCAGCCCGGAAGGCGGACTAGCGGGAGTCAATGAGCAGTTCTTC,CASSPEGGLAGVNEQFF
TRBV29-1,TRBJ1-1,NA,NA,TGCAGCGTGATCCGGGACAAGCCTATTGAAGCTTTCTTT,CSVIRDKPIEAFF
TRBV10-3,TRBJ2-5,TRBD2,NA,TGTGCCATCAGTGAGACTAGCGGCCAAGAGACCCAGTACTTC,CAISETSGQETQYF
TRBV7-9,TRBJ1-5,NA,NA,TGTGCCAGCAGCTTTACAGGTACTAGCAATCAGCCCCAGCATTTT,CASSFTGTSNQPQHF
TRBV28,TRBJ1-1,NA,NA,TGTGCCAGCAGTTTAAGGGTGACTGGGAACACTGAAGCTTTCTTT,CASSLRVTGNTEAFF
TRBV2,TRBJ2-2,NA,few,TGTGCCAGCAGTGTATTGGCGGGGACGAACACCGGGGAGCTGTTTTTT,CASSVLAGTNTGELFF
TRBV16,TRBJ1-1,NA,many,TGTGCCAGCAGCCTATCTGCACTGAACACTGAAGCTTTCTTT,CASSLSALNTEAFF
TRBV7-2,TRBJ2-3,NA,many,TGTGCCAGCAGCCATAGGGGGGCTGAAACAGATACGCAGTATTTT,CASSHRGAETDTQYF
TRBV4-1,TRBJ2-7,NA,few,TGCGCCAGCAGCCAAGTGATGGGCTACGAGCAGTACTTC,CASSQVMGYEQYF
TRBV18,TRBJ1-3,NA,NA,TGTGCCAGCTCACCATATGCCGGGGGAGTGTACTCTGGAAACACCATATATTTT,CASSPYAGGVYSGNTIYF
TRBV19,TRBJ2-1,NA,NA,TGTGCCAGTAGTCCTCCATGGGGGTTTGGTGAGCAGTTCTTC,CASSPPWGFGEQFF
TRBV5-1,TRBJ2-3,NA,many,TGCGCCAGCAGTTCGATATCCCAGGGCACAGATACGCAGTATTTT,CASSSISQGTDTQYF
TRBV7-8,TRBJ2-1,TRBD2,NA,TGTGCCAGCAGGCCTAGCGGGAGGGCCAGCGAGCAGTTCTTC,CASRPSGRASEQFF
TRBV10-1,TRBJ2-1,NA,few,TGCGCCAGCAGCAGGGATCTGAGCTCCTACAATGAGCAGTTCTTC,CASSRDLSSYNEQFF
TRBV27,TRBJ2-7,NA,few,TGTGCCAGCAGTTTATCATTCGGGGCTTTGGGCTACGAGCAGTACTTC,CASSLSFGALGYEQYF
TRBV6-1,TRBJ1-2,NA,NA,TGTGCCAGCGTCGGGGGCAGGAACTATGGCTACACCTTC,CASVGGRNYGYTF
TRBV6-6,TRBJ2-5,NA,once,TGTGCCAGCAGTTACGCGAGGGAACAGGGTCAAGAGACCCAGTACTTC,CASSYAREQGQETQYF
TRBV6-1,TRBJ1-1,TRBD1,NA,TGTGCCAGCAGTGGGGAGGGGGCAGGCACTGAAGCTTTCTTT,CASSGEGAGTEAFF
TRBV27,TRBJ2-3,NA,few,TGTGCCAGCAGCCCATTTGACAGCGGAGGCACAGATACGCAGTATTTT,CASSPFDSGGTDTQYF
TRBV5-4,TRBJ2-1,TRBD2,NA,TGTGCCAGCAGGGTCGGGGGGGAAGTTCGGAATGAGCAGTTCTTC,CASRVGGEVRNEQFF
TRBV4-3,TRBJ2-7,NA,NA,TGCGCCAGCAGCCAAGAATCTCCAGGGTTTGAGCAGTACTTC,CASSQESPGFEQYF
TRBV5-1,TRBJ2-1,TRBD2,NA,TGCGCCAGCTATAGCGGGAGCCAGCTCTCCTACAATGAGCAGTTCTTC,CASYSGSQLSYNEQFF
TRBV7-9,TRBJ2-1,NA,once,TGTGCCAGCAGCCCCCCCCAGAACCCGAACAATGAGCAGTTCTTC,CASSPPQNPNNEQFF
TRBV6-6,TRBJ2-7,NA,NA,TGTGCCAGCAGTTACTTGACAACCTACGAGCAGTACTTC,CASSYLTTYEQYF
TRBV5-1,TRBJ1-2,TRBD1,NA,TGCGCCAGCAGCTTGAGTGTTGCAGGGGGCGGTCGGTCTTATGGCTACACCTTC,CASSLSVAGGGRSYGYTF
TRBV27,TRBJ2-7,TRBD1,few,TGTGCCAGTCGCGCCCCGGGACAGGGGGACGAGCAGTACTTC,CASRAPGQGDEQYF
TRBV5-6,TRBJ2-7,TRBD2,few,TGTGCCAGCAGCTTGTTGGCTAGCGGGTCAAGCTCCTACGAGCAGTACTTC,CASSLLASGSSSYEQYF
TRBV27,TRBJ2-1,NA,NA,TGTGCCAGCAGCCCAACAGGGCCCTATGAGCAGTTCTTC,CASSPTGPYEQFF
TRBV29-1,TRBJ1-4,NA,NA,TGCAGCGTTGGAGGGCAGCCGAATGAAAAACTGTTTTTT,CSVGGQPNEKLFF
TRBV29-1,TRBJ2-1,NA,NA,TGCAGCGTTGACACGATTAACAATGAGCAGTTCTTC,CSVDTINNEQFF
TRBV5-4,TRBJ2-1,TRBD2,NA,TGTGCCAGCAGCAGGCTAGCGGGAGTTTCCTACAATGAGCAGTTCTTC,CASSRLAGVSYNEQFF
TRBV4-3,TRBJ2-7,TRBD1,few,TGCGCCAGCAGCCTACGGGACAGGGTCAACGAGCAGTACTTC,CASSLRDRVNEQYF
TRBV7-9,TRBJ2-3,NA,once,TGTGCCGGCTCTACCGATACGCAGTATTTT,CAGSTDTQYF